What follows are 3 T cell receptor beta chains derived from one specimen sequenced in a study of T cell responses to AZD1222 COVID-19 vaccine. The assay was immunoSEQ multiplex PCR, and TCRdb's table has in-frame clones only and misses some. The sample has some 74,000 clones, under 90% seen once. Source: peripheral blood, taken 28 days after the second AZD1222 dose. The origin of the receptors is an adult who received the AZD1222 COVID-19 vaccine.

The rearrangement uses TRBV7-9 and TRBJ1-6; D might be TRBD1 (5 bases). This CDR3 has 15 amino acids. The germline gives CDR1 SEHNR, CDR2 FQNEAQ (reference sequence). Trimming left V 3 bases short and J 5 bases short, with 11 bases between. This chain's CDR3 is CASSFGSGDNSPLHF. CDR3 nucleotides: TGTGCCAGCAGCTTTGGATCGGGGGATAATTCACCCCTCCACTTT.

This rearrangement joins TRBV6-2 or TRBV6-3 to TRBJ2-6; 11 bases map to TRBD1. V lost 0 bases to trimming and J lost 1 base; unmatched junction nucleotides: 8. The CDR3 covers 20 residues. The V gene's germline CDR1 is MNHEY and CDR2 SVGEGT. In DNA form, the CDR3 reads TGTGCCAGCAGTTACTCGATCGGGACAGGGGGTCGGTCTGGGGCCAACGTCCTGACTTTC. Protein product: CASSYSIGTGGRSGANVLTF.

This sequence joins TRBV27 and TRBJ2-2; 9 nucleotides align to TRBD1. The CDR3 spans 15 residues. Trimming cost V 3 bases and J 4 bases; bases outside gene matches: 3. CDR1 is MNHEY and CDR2 is SMNVEV in the germline V gene (reference sequence). The CDR3 sequence is CASSLGTGITGELFF. CDR3 DNA: TGTGCCAGCAGTTTGGGGACAGGGATCACCGGGGAGCTGTTTTTT.